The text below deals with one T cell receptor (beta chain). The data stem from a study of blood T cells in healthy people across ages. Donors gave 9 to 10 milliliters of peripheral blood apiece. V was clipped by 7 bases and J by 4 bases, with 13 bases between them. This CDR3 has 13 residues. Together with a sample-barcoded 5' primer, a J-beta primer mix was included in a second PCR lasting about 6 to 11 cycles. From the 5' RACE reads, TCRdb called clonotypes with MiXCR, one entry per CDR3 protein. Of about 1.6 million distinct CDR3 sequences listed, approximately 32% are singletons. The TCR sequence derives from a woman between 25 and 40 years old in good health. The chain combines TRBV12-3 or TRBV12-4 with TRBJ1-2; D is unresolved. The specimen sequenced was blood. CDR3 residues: CASTLGWGYGYTF. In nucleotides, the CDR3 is TGTGCCAGCACCTTGGGGTGGGGCTATGGCTACACCTTC.